Listed here are 11 T cell receptor beta chains from one sample, sequenced in a study of cytomegalovirus exposure and HLA in healthy donors. PCR was performed using 60 Vbeta and 13 Jbeta primers. Produced via immunoSEQ multiplex PCR; TCRdb's table is partial and in-frame only. Of some 60,000 clones in the sample, 75% to 85% were seen once. The sequenced material came from PBMCs. The source is a male donor in good health and CMV-seronegative.

The DNA for the CDR3 is TGCGCCAGCAGCCAAGATTCCCTGGACAGCTATGGCTACACCTTC. Its translation: CASSQDSLDSYGYTF. V and J are TRBV4-1 and TRBJ1-2; D perhaps matches TRBD1 (6 bases). CDR3 length: 15 amino acids. The germline gives CDR1 MGHRA, CDR2 YSYEKL. The V end was cut by 0 bases, the J end by 4 bases, with 12 bases between.

This chain connects TRBV6-5 to TRBJ1-2, with 10 bases aligning to TRBD1. This CDR3 is 15 amino acids long. CDR1 is MNHEY and CDR2 is SVGAGI in the germline V gene. With 0 bases clipped from V and 6 bases from J, the junction kept 4 bases outside the gene matches. The CDR3 region is CASSYSGTGVDGYTF. CDR3 nucleotides: TGTGCCAGCAGTTACTCAGGGACAGGGGTCGATGGCTACACCTTC.

The chain employs TRBV9 and TRBJ1-1; D gene unclear. CDR1 is SGDLS, CDR2 YYNGEE, per germline. This CDR3 contains 14 residues. V was trimmed by 2 bases and J by 0 bases, leaving 8 bases between them. The CDR3 here is CASSVAGLNTEAFF. The CDR3 DNA reads as TGTGCCAGCAGCGTGGCAGGATTGAACACTGAAGCTTTCTTT.

V is TRBV6-5 and J is TRBJ1-2, with 7 positions matching TRBD1. Trimming cost V 6 bases and J 4 bases; bases outside gene matches: 8. The CDR3 contains 14 residues. Germline V gene lookup returns CDR1 MNHEY and CDR2 SVGAGI. The CDR3 bases are TGTGCCAGCAGCCCTACGACAGGGTTCTATGGCTACACCTTC. It encodes CASSPTTGFYGYTF.

The chain combines TRBV9 with TRBJ2-3; the match to TRBD2 covers 8 bases. From germline, CDR1 is SGDLS and CDR2 YYNGEE. This CDR3 has 14 amino acids. J lost 6 bases, V lost 3 bases, and 6 bases had no gene match. The CDR3 sequence: CASSARPGGDTQYF. In nucleotides, the CDR3 is TGTGCCAGCAGCGCCCGGCCGGGGGGGGATACGCAGTATTTT. Full variable domain (missing parts from reference TRBV9 and TRBJ2-3): DSGVTQTPKHLITATGQRVTLRCSPRSGDLSVYWYQQSLDQGLQFLIQYYNGEERAKGNILERFSAQQFPDLHSELNLSSLELGDSALYFCASSARPGGDTQYFGPGTRLTVL.

The J gene is TRBJ2-3, the V gene TRBV5-4; D is unclear. V was shortened by 10 bases and J by 1 base, with 16 bases between the two germline ends. Germline CDR1 SGHNT, CDR2 YYREEE (reference sequence). The CDR3 runs 14 residues. CDR3 DNA sequence: TGTGCCTCCCTGGCTAACCGGGGCACAGATACGCAGTATTTT. Protein sequence: CASLANRGTDTQYF.

This chain uses TRBV11-1 with TRBJ2-2; 8 bases align to TRBD2. V gave up 6 bases and J gave up 4 bases; unmatched junction bases: 4. CDR3 length: 14 amino acids. CDR1 is SGHAT, CDR2 FQDESV, per germline (reference sequence). The CDR3 DNA reads as TGTGCCAGCAGAGTAGCGGGGATCACCGGGGAGCTGTTTTTT. It is translated as CASRVAGITGELFF. Full variable domain (missing parts from reference TRBV11-1 and TRBJ2-2): EAEVAQSPRYKITEKSQAVAFWCDPISGHATLYWYRQILGQGPELLVQFQDESVVDDSQLPKDRFSAERLKGVDSTLKIQPAELGDSAMYLCASRVAGITGELFFGEGSRLTVL.

V usage is TRBV5-6 and J usage is TRBJ2-1; possibly TRBD1 for D (6 bases). This CDR3 has 15 residues. Germline V gene lookup returns CDR1 SGHDT and CDR2 YYEEEE. The germline V and J ends were trimmed by 4 bases and 9 bases, with 20 bases remaining between them. The CDR3 here is CASSVGTGIGGEQFF. For the CDR3, the DNA is TGTGCCAGCAGCGTGGGAACAGGGATCGGTGGTGAGCAGTTCTTC.

A few counts support this clone. The chain couples TRBV5-4 to TRBJ1-2, with TRBD1 as a possible D gene (6 bases). CDR3 length: 13 amino acids. Trimming took off 0 bases at V and 8 bases at J, with 11 bases between the two ends. Germline-derived CDR1 and CDR2 are SGHNT and YYREEE (reference sequence). The CDR3 is CASSLVGGGGYTF. CDR3 in DNA: TGTGCCAGCAGCTTGGTAGGGGGGGGCGGCTACACCTTC.

The chain employs TRBV2 and TRBJ1-1; the D gene is possibly TRBD1 (5 bases). Germline V gives CDR1 SNHLY, CDR2 FYNNEI. V lost 2 bases to trimming and J lost 4 bases, with 23 bases between them. The CDR3 has 18 amino acids. As DNA, the CDR3 is TGTGCCAGCAGTGAACTGCCCCGCCCTGGGACTAGCTTCACTGAAGCTTTCTTT. As protein: CASSELPRPGTSFTEAFF.

V is TRBV28 and J is TRBJ2-7, with TRBD2 identical over 10 bases. The ends lost 7 bases at V and 2 bases at J; junction bases unmatched: 8. CDR3 length: 15 residues. The germline V gene has CDR1 MDHEN and CDR2 SYDVKM. CDR3 region: CASIPPSGGAYEQYF. CDR3 in DNA: TGTGCCAGCATCCCACCCAGCGGGGGGGCCTACGAGCAGTACTTC.